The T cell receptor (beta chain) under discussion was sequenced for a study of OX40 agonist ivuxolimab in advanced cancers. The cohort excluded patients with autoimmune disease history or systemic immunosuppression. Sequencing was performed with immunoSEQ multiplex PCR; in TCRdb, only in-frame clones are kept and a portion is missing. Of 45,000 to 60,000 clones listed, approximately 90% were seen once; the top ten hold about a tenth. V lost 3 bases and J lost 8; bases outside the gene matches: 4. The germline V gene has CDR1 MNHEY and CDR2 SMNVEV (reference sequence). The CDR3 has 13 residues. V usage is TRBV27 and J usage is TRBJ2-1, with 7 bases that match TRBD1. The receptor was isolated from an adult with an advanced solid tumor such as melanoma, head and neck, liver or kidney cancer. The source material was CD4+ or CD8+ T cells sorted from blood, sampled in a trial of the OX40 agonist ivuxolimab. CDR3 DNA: TGTGCCAGCAGTTTCTCGACAGGGTATGAGCAGTTCTTC. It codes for CASSFSTGYEQFF.